What follows describes a single T cell receptor beta chain. What it recognizes is unknown. Every patient was affected by relapse after autologous stem cell transplantation, while exposure to brentuximab vedotin was not uniform. Purified CD4+ T cells were obtained from thawed PBMCs through magnetic negative selection. Repertoires were generated with immunoSEQ multiplex PCR, while TCRdb's copy carries only in-frame clones and drops some. Found here are around 31,000 clones, about 85% of them singletons; the top ten hold 2% to 3%. These data belong to a study of PD-1 blockade in classical Hodgkin lymphoma. Study outcomes and limitations: Why the repertoires differ is still unclear, perhaps disease activity or prior therapy.

Sequencing was performed on CD4+ T cells from blood, taken at baseline. The receptor's source is a human donor with classical Hodgkin lymphoma.

The CDR3 DNA is TGTGCCAGCAGTTACTCGCCTAGCGGGACGACAGATACGCAGTATTTT. This translates into CASSYSPSGTTDTQYF. This rearrangement joins TRBV6-5 to TRBJ2-3; 9 nucleotides match TRBD2. The CDR3 loop spans 16 amino acids. The J segment lost 3 bases and the V segment lost 0 bases, leaving 4 bases of the junction unmatched. Germline CDR1 reads MNHEY; CDR2 reads SVGAGI.